This T cell receptor (beta chain) originates from a study of Graves' ophthalmopathy and Graves' hyperthyroidism. Trimming removed 5 bases at V and 11 bases at J, with 12 bases between. This CDR3 region has 11 residues. Looked up from germline, CDR1 is SEHNR and CDR2 is FQNEAQ (reference sequence). Amplification of TCR beta CDR3 regions used RNA transcripts. First-round RT-PCR used HTBI primers; second-round multiplex PCR followed. Using its own MiXCR run on the multiplex PCR reads, TCRdb lists one record per CDR3 protein. Here the sample spans 600,000 to 650,000 distinct CDR3 sequences, roughly 20% being singletons. This clonotype was recorded at least ten times. Ages of hyperthyroidism patients ran from 18 to 65, and their diagnoses were new, under 2 months' duration. The PBMCs had their origin in 10 ml of fresh peripheral blood.

The TCR was taken from a woman aged 18-29 years with stable Graves' hyperthyroidism. Some clones in this sample may be carry-over from other donors' samples. V is TRBV7-9 and J is TRBJ1-1; D gene ambiguous. The specimen sequenced was peripheral blood. The CDR3 DNA is TGTGCCAGCAGCCTACACTGGGGTGCTTTCTTT. Protein: CASSLHWGAFF.